The T cell receptor beta chain described here comes from a study of T cell repertoires in cytomegalovirus infection. As for the study in general: HLA-C-restricted CMV epitopes, recently identified, and well-studied HLA-B-restricted ones were used by the study. Study-wide findings and caveats: CMV-specific HLA-C-restricted TCR beta clonotypes dominated the ex vivo response. CMV carriers having the relevant HLA were flagged by cumulative public TCR beta family frequency.

The CDR3 has 16 amino acids. With 4 bases removed from V and 2 bases from J, the gap between germline ends came to 16 bases. CDR1 and CDR2 from the germline V gene are MNHNS and SASEGT. With respect to this clonotype: The antigen is undetermined.

Each CDR3 protein is one row after TCRdb ran MiXCR on the reads. Of approximately 990,000 distinct CDR3 sequences listed, roughly 31% were seen once; the top ten hold more than 13%. The specimen was cultured CD8+ T cells from PBMCs, collected from culture after CMV antigen stimulation. J is TRBJ2-3 and V is TRBV6-1; D not resolved. This sequence originates from a human donor in good health (CMV status not recorded). Some clones in this sample may be carry-over from other donors' samples. The CDR3 reads CASSVDPSPVTDTQYF. CDR3 coding DNA: TGTGCCAGCAGTGTGGATCCGAGCCCAGTCACAGATACGCAGTATTTT.